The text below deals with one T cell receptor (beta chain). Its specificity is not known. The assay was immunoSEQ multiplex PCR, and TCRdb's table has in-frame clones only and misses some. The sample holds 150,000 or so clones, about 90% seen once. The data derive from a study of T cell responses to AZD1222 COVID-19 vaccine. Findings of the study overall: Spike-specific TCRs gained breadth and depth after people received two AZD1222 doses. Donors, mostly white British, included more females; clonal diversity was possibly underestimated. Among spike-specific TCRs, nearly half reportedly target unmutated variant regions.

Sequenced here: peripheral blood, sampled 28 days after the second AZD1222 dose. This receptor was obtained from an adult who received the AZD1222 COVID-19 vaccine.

This chain's CDR3 is CASSFTGGETQYF. The CDR3 coding sequence is TGTGCCAGCAGTTTCACAGGGGGAGAGACCCAGTACTTC. The chain combines TRBV7-3 with TRBJ2-5; TRBD1 agrees at 8 bases. Losses at the gene ends were 6 bases for V and 4 bases for J; bases not matched to a gene: 4. The CDR3 length is 13 residues. Germline V CDR1 and CDR2: SGHTA, FQGTGA.